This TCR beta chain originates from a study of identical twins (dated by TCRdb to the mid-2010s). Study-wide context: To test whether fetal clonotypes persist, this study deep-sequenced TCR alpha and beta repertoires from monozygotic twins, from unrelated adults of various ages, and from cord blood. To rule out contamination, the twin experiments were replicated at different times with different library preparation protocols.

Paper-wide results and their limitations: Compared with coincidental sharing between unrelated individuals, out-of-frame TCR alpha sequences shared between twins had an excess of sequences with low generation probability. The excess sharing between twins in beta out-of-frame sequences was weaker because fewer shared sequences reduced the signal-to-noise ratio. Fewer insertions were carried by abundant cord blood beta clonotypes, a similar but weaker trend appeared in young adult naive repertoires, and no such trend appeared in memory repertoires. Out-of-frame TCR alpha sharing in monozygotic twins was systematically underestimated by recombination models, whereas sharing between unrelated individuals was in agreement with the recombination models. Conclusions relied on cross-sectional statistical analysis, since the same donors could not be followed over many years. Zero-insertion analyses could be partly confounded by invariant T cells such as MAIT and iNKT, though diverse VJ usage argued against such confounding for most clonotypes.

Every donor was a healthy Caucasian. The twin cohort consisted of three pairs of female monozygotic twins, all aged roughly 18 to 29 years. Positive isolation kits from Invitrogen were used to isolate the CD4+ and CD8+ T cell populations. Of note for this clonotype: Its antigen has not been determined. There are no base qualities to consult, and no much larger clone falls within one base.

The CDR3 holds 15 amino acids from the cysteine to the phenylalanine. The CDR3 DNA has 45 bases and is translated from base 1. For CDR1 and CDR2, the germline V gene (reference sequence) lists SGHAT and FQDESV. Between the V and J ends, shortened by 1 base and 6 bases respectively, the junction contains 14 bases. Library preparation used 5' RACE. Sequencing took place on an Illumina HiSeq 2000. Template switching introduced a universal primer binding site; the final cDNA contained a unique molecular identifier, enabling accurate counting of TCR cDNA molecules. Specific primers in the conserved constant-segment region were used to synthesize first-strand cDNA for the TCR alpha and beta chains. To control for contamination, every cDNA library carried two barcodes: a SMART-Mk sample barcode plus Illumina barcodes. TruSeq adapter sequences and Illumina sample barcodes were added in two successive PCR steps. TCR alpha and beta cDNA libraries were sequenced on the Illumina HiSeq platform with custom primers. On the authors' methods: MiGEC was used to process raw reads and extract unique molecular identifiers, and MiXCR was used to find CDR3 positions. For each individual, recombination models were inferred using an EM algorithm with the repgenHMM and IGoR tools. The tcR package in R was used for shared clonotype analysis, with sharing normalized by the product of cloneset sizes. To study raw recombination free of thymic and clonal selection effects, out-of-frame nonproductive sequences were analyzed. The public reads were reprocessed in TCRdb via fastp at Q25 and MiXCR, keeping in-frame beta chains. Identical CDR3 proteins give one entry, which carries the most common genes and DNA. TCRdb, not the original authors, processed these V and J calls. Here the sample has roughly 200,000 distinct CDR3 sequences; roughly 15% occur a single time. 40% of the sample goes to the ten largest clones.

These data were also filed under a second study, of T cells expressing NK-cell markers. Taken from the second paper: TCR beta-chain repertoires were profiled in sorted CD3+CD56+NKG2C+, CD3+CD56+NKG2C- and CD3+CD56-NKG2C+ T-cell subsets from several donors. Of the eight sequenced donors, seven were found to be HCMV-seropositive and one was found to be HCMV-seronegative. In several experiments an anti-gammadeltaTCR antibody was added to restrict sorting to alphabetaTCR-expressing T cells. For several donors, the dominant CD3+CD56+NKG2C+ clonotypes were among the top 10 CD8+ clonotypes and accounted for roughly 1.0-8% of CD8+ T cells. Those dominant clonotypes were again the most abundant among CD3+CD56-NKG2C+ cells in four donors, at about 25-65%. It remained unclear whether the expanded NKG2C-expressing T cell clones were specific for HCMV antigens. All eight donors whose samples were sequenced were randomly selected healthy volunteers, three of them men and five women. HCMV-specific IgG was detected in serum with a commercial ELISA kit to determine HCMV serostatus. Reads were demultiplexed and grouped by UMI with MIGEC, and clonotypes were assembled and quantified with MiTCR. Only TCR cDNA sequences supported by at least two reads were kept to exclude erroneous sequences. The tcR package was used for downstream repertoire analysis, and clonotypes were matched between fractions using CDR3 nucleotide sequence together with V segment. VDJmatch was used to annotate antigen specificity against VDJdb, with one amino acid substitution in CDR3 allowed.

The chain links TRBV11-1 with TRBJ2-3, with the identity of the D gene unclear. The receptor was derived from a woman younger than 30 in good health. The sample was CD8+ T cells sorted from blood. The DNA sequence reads TGTGCCAGCAGCTTAGAGCTCTCTTCTTGGGATACGCAGTATTTT. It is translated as CASSLELSSWDTQYF.